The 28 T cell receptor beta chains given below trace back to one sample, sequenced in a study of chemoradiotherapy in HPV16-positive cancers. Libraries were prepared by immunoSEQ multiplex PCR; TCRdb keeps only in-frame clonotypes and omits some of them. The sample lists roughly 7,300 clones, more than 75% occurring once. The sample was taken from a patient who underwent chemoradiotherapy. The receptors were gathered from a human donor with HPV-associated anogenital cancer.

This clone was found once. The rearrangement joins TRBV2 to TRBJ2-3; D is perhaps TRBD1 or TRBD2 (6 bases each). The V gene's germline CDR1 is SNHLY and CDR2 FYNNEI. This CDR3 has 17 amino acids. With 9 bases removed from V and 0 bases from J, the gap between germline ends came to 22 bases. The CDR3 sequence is CASLGGRDASSTDTQYF. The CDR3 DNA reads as TGTGCCAGTCTTGGGGGGCGGGATGCCTCTAGCACAGATACGCAGTATTTT.

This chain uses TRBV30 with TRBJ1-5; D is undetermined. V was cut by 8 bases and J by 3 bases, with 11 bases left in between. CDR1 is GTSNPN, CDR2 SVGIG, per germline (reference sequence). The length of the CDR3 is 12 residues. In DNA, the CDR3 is TGTGCCGTTGAACAGCCCAATCAGCCCCAGCATTTT. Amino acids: CAVEQPNQPQHF.

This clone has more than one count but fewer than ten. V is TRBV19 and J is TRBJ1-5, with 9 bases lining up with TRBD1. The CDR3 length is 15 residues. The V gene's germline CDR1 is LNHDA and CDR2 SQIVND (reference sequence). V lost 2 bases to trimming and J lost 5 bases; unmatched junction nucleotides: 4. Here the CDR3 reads CASSITGTGHQPQHF. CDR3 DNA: TGTGCCAGTAGTATAACTGGGACAGGGCATCAGCCCCAGCATTTT.

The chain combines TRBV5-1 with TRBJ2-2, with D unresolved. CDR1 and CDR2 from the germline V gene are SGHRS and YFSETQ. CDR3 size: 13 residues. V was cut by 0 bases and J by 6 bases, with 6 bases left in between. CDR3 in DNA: TGCGCCAGCAGCTTGGTTAAGTCCGGGGAGCTGTTTTTT. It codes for CASSLVKSGELFF.

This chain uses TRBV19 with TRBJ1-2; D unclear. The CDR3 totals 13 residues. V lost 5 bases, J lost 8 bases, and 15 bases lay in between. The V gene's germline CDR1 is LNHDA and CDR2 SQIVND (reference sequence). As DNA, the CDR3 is TGTGCCAGTAGTGAGGGATCCCGAGTGGGCTACACCTTC. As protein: CASSEGSRVGYTF.

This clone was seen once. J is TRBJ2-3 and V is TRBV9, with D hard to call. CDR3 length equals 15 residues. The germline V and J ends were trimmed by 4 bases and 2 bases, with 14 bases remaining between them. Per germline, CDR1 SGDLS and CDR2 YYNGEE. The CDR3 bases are TGTGCCAGCAGCACCGGGCCAGTAGTCACAGATACGCAGTATTTT. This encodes CASSTGPVVTDTQYF. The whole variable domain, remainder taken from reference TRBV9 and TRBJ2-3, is DSGVTQTPKHLITATGQRVTLRCSPRSGDLSVYWYQQSLDQGLQFLIQYYNGEERAKGNILERFSAQQFPDLHSELNLSSLELGDSALYFCASSTGPVVTDTQYFGPGTRLTVL.

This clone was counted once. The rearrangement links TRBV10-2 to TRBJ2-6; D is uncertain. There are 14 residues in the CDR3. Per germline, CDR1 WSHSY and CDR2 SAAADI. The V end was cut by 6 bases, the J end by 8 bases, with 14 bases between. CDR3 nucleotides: TGCGCCAGCAGCGACGGCTTTGTGACCAACGTCCTGACTTTC. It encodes CASSDGFVTNVLTF.

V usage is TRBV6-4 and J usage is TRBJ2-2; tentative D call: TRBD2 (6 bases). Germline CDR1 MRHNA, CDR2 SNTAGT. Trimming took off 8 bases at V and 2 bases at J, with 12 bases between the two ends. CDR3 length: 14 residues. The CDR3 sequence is CASRRDLNTGELFF. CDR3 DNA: TGTGCCAGCCGGCGGGACCTAAACACCGGGGAGCTGTTTTTT.

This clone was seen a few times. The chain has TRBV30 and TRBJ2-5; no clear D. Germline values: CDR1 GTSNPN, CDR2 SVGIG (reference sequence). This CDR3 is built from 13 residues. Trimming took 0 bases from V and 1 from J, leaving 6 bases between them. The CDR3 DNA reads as TGTGCCTGGAGTGTCGGGTCCCAAGAGACCCAGTACTTC. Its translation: CAWSVGSQETQYF.

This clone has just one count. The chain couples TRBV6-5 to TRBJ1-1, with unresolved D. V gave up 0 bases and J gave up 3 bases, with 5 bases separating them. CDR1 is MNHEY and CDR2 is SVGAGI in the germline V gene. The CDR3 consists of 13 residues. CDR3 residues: CASSYSLDTEAFF. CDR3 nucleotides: TGTGCCAGCAGTTACTCGCTGGACACTGAAGCTTTCTTT.

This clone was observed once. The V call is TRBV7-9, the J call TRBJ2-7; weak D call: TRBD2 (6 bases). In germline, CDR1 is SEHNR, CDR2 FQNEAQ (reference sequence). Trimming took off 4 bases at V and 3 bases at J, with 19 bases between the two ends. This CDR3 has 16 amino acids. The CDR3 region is CASSSTLAPGVYEQYF. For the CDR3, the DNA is TGTGCCAGCAGCTCAACACTAGCCCCGGGAGTCTACGAGCAGTACTTC.

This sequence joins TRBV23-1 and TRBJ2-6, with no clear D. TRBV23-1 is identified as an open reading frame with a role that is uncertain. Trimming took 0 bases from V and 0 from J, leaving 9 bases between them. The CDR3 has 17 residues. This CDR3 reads CASSQSDTPSGANVLTF. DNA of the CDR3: TGCGCCAGCAGTCAATCCGACACCCCCTCTGGGGCCAACGTCCTGACTTTC.

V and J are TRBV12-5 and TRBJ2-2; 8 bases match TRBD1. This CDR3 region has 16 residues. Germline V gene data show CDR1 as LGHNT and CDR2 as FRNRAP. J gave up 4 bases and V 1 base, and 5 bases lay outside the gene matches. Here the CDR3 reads CASGLGRGLFTGELFF. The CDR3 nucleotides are TGTGCTAGTGGTTTGGGCAGGGGGCTGTTCACCGGGGAGCTGTTTTTT.

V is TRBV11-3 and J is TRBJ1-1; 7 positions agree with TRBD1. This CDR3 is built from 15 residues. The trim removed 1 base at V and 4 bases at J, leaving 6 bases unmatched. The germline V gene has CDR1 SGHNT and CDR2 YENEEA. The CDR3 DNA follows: TGTGCCAGCAGCTTAGTAGGGGGCTCTAGCACTGAAGCTTTCTTT. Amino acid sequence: CASSLVGGSSTEAFF.

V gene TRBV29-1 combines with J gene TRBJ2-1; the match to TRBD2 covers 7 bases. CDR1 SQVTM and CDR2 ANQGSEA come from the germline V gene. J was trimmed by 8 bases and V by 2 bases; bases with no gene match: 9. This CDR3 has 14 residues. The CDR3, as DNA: TGCAGCGTTGAACCCGCGGGAGTAGGAGATGAGCAGTTCTTC. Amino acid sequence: CSVEPAGVGDEQFF.

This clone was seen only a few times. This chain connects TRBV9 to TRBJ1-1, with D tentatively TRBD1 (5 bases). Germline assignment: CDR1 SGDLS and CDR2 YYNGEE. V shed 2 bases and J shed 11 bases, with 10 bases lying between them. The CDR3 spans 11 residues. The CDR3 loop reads CASSVLTEAFF. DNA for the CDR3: TGTGCCAGCAGCGTCCTGACAGAGGCTTTCTTT.

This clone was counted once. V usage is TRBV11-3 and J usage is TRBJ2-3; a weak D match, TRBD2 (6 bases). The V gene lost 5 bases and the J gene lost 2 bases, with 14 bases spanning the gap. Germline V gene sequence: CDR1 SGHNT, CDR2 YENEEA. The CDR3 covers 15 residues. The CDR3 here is CASSRSGLLTDTQYF. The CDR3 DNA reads TGTGCCAGCAGCCGTTCGGGACTCCTCACAGATACGCAGTATTTT.

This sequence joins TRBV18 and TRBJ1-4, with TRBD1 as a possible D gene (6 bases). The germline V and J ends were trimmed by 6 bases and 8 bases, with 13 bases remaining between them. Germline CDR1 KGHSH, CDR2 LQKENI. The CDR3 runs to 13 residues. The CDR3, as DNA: TGTGCCAGCTCGCAGTTGGACAGAGAAAAACTGTTTTTT. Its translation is CASSQLDREKLFF.

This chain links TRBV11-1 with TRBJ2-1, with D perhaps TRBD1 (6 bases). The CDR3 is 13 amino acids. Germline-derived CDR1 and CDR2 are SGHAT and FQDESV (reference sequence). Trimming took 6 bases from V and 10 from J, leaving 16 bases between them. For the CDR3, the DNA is TGTGCCAGCAGTCAAACAGGGTCTGGGGAGCAGTTCTTC. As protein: CASSQTGSGEQFF.

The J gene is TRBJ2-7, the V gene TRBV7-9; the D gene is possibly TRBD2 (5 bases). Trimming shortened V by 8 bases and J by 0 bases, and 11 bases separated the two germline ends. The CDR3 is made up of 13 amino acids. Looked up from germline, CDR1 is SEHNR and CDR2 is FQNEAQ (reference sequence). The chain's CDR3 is CASAPGSSYEQYF. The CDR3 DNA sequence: TGTGCCAGCGCTCCGGGGAGCTCCTACGAGCAGTACTTC.

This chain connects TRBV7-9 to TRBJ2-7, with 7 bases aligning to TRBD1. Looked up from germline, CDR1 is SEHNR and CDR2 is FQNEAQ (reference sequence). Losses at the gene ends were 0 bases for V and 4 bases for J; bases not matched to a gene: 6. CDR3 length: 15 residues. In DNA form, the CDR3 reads TGTGCCAGCAGCTTAGCGGGACAGTCCCCGTACGAGCAGTACTTC. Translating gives CASSLAGQSPYEQYF.

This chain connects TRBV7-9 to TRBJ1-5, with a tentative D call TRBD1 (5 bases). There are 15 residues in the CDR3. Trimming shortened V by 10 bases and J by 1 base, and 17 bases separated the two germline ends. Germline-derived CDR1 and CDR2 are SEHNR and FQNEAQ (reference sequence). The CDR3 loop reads CATGGVSASNQPQHF. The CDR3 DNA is TGTGCCACGGGGGGGGTTTCTGCGAGCAATCAGCCCCAGCATTTT.

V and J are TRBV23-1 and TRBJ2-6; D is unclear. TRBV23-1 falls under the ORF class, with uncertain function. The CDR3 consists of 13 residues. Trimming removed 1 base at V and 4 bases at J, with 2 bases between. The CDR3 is CASSQWGANVLTF. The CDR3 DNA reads TGCGCCAGCAGTCAATGGGGGGCCAACGTCCTGACTTTC.

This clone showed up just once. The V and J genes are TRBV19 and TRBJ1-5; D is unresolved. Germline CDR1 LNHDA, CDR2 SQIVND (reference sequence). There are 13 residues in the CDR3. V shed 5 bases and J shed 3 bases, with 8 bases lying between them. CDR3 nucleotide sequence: TGTGCCAGTAGTGTCAACTCCAATCAGCCCCAGCATTTT. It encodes CASSVNSNQPQHF.

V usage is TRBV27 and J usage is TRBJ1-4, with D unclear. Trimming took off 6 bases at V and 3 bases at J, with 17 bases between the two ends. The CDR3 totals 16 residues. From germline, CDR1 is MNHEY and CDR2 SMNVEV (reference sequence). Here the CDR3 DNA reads TGTGCCAGCAGCAACCGGCCTGTCCCCGCTAATGAAAAACTGTTTTTT. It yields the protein CASSNRPVPANEKLFF.

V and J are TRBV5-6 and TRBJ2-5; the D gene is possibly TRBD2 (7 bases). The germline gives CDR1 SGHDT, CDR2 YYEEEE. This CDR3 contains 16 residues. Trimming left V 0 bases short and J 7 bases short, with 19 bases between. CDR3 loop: CASSLEKGGPWGTQYF. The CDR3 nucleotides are TGTGCCAGCAGCTTGGAGAAGGGGGGGCCTTGGGGGACCCAGTACTTC. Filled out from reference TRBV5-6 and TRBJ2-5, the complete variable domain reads DAGVTQSPTHLIKTRGQQVTLRCSPKSGHDTVSWYQQALGQGPQFIFQYYEEEERQRGNFPDRFSGHQFPNYSSELNVNALLLGDSALYLCASSLEKGGPWGTQYFGPGTRLLVL.

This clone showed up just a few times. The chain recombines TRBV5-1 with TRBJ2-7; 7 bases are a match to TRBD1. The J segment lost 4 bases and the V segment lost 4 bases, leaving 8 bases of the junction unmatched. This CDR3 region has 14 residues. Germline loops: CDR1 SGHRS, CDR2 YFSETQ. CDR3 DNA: TGCGCCAGCAGCCCACAGGGGAGAGGATACGAGCAGTACTTC. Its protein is CASSPQGRGYEQYF.

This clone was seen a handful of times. CDR3 region: CASSSWDMVRTF. The CDR3, as DNA: TGCGCCAGCAGCTCCTGGGACATGGTGCGCACCTTC. J is TRBJ1-2 and V is TRBV4-1, with D maybe TRBD1 (6 bases). Per the germline V gene, CDR1 is MGHRA and CDR2 is YSYEKL. V lost 5 bases and J lost 13, with 17 bases in between. The CDR3 consists of 12 residues.